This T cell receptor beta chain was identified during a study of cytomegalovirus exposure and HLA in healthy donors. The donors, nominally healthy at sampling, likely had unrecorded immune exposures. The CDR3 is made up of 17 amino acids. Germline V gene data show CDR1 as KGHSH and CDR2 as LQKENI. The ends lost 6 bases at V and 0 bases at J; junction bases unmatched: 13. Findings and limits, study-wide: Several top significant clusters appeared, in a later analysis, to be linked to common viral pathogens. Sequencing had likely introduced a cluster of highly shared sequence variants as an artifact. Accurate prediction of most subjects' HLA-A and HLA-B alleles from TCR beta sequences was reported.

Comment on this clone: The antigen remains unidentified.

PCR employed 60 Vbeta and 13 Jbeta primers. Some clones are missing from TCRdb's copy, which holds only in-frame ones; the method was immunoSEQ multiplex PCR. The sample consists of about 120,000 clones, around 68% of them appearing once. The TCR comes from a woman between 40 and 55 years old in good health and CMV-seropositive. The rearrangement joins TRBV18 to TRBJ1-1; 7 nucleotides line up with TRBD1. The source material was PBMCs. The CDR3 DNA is TGTGCCAGCTCCATGATGGCAGGGGGGATTATGAACACTGAAGCTTTCTTT. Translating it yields CASSMMAGGIMNTEAFF. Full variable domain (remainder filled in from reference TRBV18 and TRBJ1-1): NAGVMQNPRHLVRRRGQEARLRCSPMKGHSHVYWYRQLPEEGLKFMVYLQKENIIDESGMPKERFSAEFPKEGPSILRIQQVVRGDSAAYFCASSMMAGGIMNTEAFFGQGTRLTVV.